This TCR beta chain appears in the sequencing data of a study of a mutant IDH1 vaccine in newly diagnosed glioma. The overall study: Therapy received beforehand was radiotherapy, temozolomide, or both, with most patients given both.

Noted time point: week 47, end of study. Every vaccine dose comprised 300 ug of mutant IDH1 20-mer peptide plus topical imiquimod. Vaccination of patients was performed eight times, in weeks 1, 3, 5, 7, 11, 15, 19 and 23. The assay was immunoSEQ multiplex PCR, and TCRdb's table has in-frame clones only and misses some. The table includes tens of thousands of clones, 65% detected once. This CDR3 comprises 14 residues. Trimming took off 0 bases at V and 9 bases at J, with 9 bases between the two ends. The germline gives CDR1 PRHDT, CDR2 FYEKMQ (reference sequence). In the case of this clone: Its antigen remains unknown.

Specimen: peripheral blood mononuclear cells (PBMCs), collected from a glioma patient whose treatment included an IDH1 peptide vaccine. This receptor was identified in a man between 40 and 49 years old with glioma. Some clones in this sample may be carry-over from other donors' samples. This chain connects TRBV13 to TRBJ1-6; D is undetermined. CDR3 amino acids: CASSLGGKLSPLHF. The CDR3 region has the DNA TGTGCCAGCAGCTTAGGAGGCAAGCTTTCACCCCTCCACTTT.